Each of the 31 T cell receptor beta chains below was sequenced from the same sample in a study of blood T cell repertoires in COVID-19 (dated by TCRdb to about 2020). The receptor library was made with the immunoSEQ multiplex PCR assay. TCRdb took this table from immuneACCESS and kept in-frame rearrangements with V and J called. Such tables lack part of the clones; where checked against another copy, unresolved V genes explain under half of the gap, and the rest is unexplained. Present in this sample are 500,000 or so clones, roughly 87% of which were seen just once. The ten largest clonotypes hold roughly 0.7% of the sample. The specimen sequenced was PBMCs or T cells enriched from blood (not recorded which). These receptors came from a woman aged 18-29 years who had recovered from COVID-19.

The chain joins TRBV28 to TRBJ1-4; 10 nucleotides line up with TRBD1. CDR1 is MDHEN, CDR2 SYDVKM, per germline. The CDR3 totals 15 residues. Trimming cost V 4 bases and J 5 bases; bases outside gene matches: 4. The CDR3: CASSSSGQGNEKLFF. In DNA form, the CDR3 reads TGTGCCAGCAGTTCCTCGGGACAGGGGAATGAAAAACTGTTTTTT.

The V and J genes are TRBV30 and TRBJ1-2, with D perhaps matching TRBD1 (6 bases). Germline assignment: CDR1 GTSNPN and CDR2 SVGIG (reference sequence). V dropped 6 bases and J dropped 8 bases, with 19 bases sitting between them. The CDR3 extends over 13 amino acids. DNA of the CDR3: TGTGCCTGCCTACCGACAGGATCAAGGGGCTACACCTTC. Protein: CACLPTGSRGYTF.

The genes are TRBV28 and TRBJ2-1, with 12 bases aligning to TRBD2. Germline V gene sequence: CDR1 MDHEN, CDR2 SYDVKM. This CDR3 is 15 amino acids long. The V gene end was trimmed by 6 bases and the J gene end by 5 bases; junction bases not matched to a gene: 5. In nucleotides, the CDR3 is TGTGCCAGCAGCTCTAGCGGGGGGGCCCACAATGAGCAGTTCTTC. Translation gives CASSSSGGAHNEQFF. Full variable domain (outside the CDR3, taken from reference TRBV28 and TRBJ2-1): DVKVTQSSRYLVKRTGEKVFLECVQDMDHENMFWYRQDPGLGLRLIYFSYDVKMKEKGDIPEGYSVSREKKERFSLILESASTNQTSMYLCASSSSGGAHNEQFFGPGTRLTVL.

J is TRBJ1-3 and V is TRBV28, with no clear D. Between the trimmed V and J ends, which lost 3 bases and 4 bases, there was a span of 19 bases. The CDR3 loop spans 17 amino acids. Germline CDR1 reads MDHEN; CDR2 reads SYDVKM. For the CDR3, the DNA is TGTGCCAGCAGTTTTGACCTCTCCGGCGGGGTAGGAAACACCATATATTTT. Amino acid sequence: CASSFDLSGGVGNTIYF.

The rearrangement joins TRBV6-5 to TRBJ1-4; 9 bases match TRBD1. This CDR3 is 14 amino acids long. Germline V gene sequence: CDR1 MNHEY, CDR2 SVGAGI. The J segment lost 4 bases and the V segment lost 8 bases, leaving 5 bases of the junction unmatched. The CDR3 is CASETGQGNEKLFF. Written as DNA, the CDR3 is TGTGCCAGCGAAACGGGACAGGGTAATGAAAAACTGTTTTTT.

The V and J genes are TRBV4-1 and TRBJ1-2; D is perhaps TRBD1 (6 bases). Germline CDR1 and CDR2: MGHRA and YSYEKL. This CDR3 is 14 amino acids long. V was pared by 1 base and J by 9 bases, with 15 bases between. The CDR3 reads CASSQARGSISYTF. CDR3 coding DNA: TGCGCCAGCAGCCAAGCAAGGGGGAGTATAAGCTACACCTTC.

The rearrangement links TRBV4-2 to TRBJ2-6; 8 bases agree with TRBD2. Germline assignment: CDR1 LGHNA and CDR2 YNFKEQ. V shed 4 bases and J 2 bases; nucleotides not matched to a gene: 16. This CDR3 has 20 amino acids. CDR3 in DNA: TGTGCCAGCAGCCCCCGGGAGGGTACCGGACGGATGCCTGGGGCCAACGTCCTGACTTTC. Its protein product is CASSPREGTGRMPGANVLTF.

V is TRBV6-1 and J is TRBJ1-1; the match to TRBD1 covers 8 bases. The V and J ends lost 0 bases and 6 bases, in that order; junction bases with no gene match: 6. Germline V lookup: CDR1 MNHNS, CDR2 SASEGT. This CDR3 is 15 amino acids long. Here the CDR3 DNA reads TGTGCCAGCAGTGAAGCGTGGACAGGGTATTCTGAAGCTTTCTTT. It encodes CASSEAWTGYSEAFF.

The V and J genes are TRBV7-9 and TRBJ2-1, with 8 nucleotides matching TRBD1. Germline loops: CDR1 SEHNR, CDR2 FQNEAQ (reference sequence). V lost 5 bases, J lost 5 bases, and 5 bases stayed unmatched. The CDR3 extends over 14 amino acids. The CDR3 DNA follows: TGTGCCAGCAGCCCAGGGGGCCGCAACAATGAGCAGTTCTTC. Encoded protein: CASSPGGRNNEQFF.

The chain carries TRBV5-6 and TRBJ2-7; weak D call: TRBD2 (5 bases). Trimming removed 4 bases from V and 5 bases from J, with 13 bases in between. There are 13 residues in the CDR3. Per the germline V gene, CDR1 is SGHDT and CDR2 is YYEEEE. For the CDR3, the DNA is TGTGCCAGCAGCCCGCGAGGGTCGGACGAGCAGTACTTC. Protein sequence: CASSPRGSDEQYF.

The chain carries TRBV2 and TRBJ1-5; D unclear. The CDR3 spans 13 residues. The V gene lost 7 bases and the J gene lost 7 bases, with 14 bases spanning the gap. Germline values: CDR1 SNHLY, CDR2 FYNNEI. CDR3 region: CASTRRENQPQHF. Here the CDR3 DNA reads TGTGCCAGCACTAGGAGGGAAAACCAGCCCCAGCATTTT.

The chain links TRBV5-1 to TRBJ2-2; weak D call: TRBD1 (6 bases). V lost 2 bases, J lost 1 base, and 9 bases lay in between. Looked up from germline, CDR1 is SGHRS and CDR2 is YFSETQ. The length of the CDR3 is 15 residues. The CDR3, as DNA: TGCGCCAGCAGCTTCTCGACAGGGAACACCGGGGAGCTGTTTTTT. This gives the protein CASSFSTGNTGELFF.

The chain recombines TRBV27 with TRBJ2-3; TRBD2 agrees at 7 bases. Germline CDR1 is MNHEY and CDR2 is SMNVEV (reference sequence). V shed 2 bases and J 2 bases; nucleotides not matched to a gene: 4. The CDR3 extends over 15 amino acids. The CDR3 sequence: CASSLVGGVTDTQYF. For the CDR3, the DNA is TGTGCCAGCAGTTTAGTGGGGGGGGTCACAGATACGCAGTATTTT.

CDR3 DNA: TGTGCCAGCAGCTTAACAAACAACTATGGCTACACCTTC. It codes for CASSLTNNYGYTF. The chain combines TRBV7-2 with TRBJ1-2, with D uncertain. The V and J ends lost 2 bases and 2 bases respectively, with 6 bases between them. The CDR3 loop spans 13 amino acids. Germline V gene lookup returns CDR1 SGHTA and CDR2 FQGNSA. The variable domain in full, completed from reference TRBV7-2 and TRBJ1-2, reads GAGVSQSPSNKVTEKGKDVELRCDPISGHTALYWYRQSLGQGLEFLIYFQGNSAPDKSGLPSDRFSAERTGGSVSTLTIQRTQQEDSAVYLCASSLTNNYGYTFGSGTRLTVV.

V gene TRBV28 combines with J gene TRBJ1-2; D perhaps matches TRBD1 (5 bases). The germline V gene has CDR1 MDHEN and CDR2 SYDVKM. The V end lost 8 bases, the J end lost 0 bases, and 10 bases lay between the germline ends. This CDR3 region has 13 residues. Written as DNA, the CDR3 is TGTGCCAGCTTGGACACGTCTAACTATGGCTACACCTTC. This translates into CASLDTSNYGYTF.

The chain uses TRBV7-2 and TRBJ1-6; D is ambiguous. In germline, CDR1 is SGHTA, CDR2 FQGNSA. CDR3 length: 15 residues. Trimming cost V 0 bases and J 5 bases, with 8 bases left between them. CDR3 DNA sequence: TGTGCCAGCAGCTTAGCGGCAGGTGATAATTCACCCCTCCACTTT. Its translation: CASSLAAGDNSPLHF. The full variable domain, rest sourced from reference TRBV7-2 and TRBJ1-6, is GAGVSQSPSNKVTEKGKDVELRCDPISGHTALYWYRQSLGQGLEFLIYFQGNSAPDKSGLPSDRFSAERTGGSVSTLTIQRTQQEDSAVYLCASSLAAGDNSPLHFGNGTRLTVT.

The chain employs TRBV12-3 or TRBV12-4 and TRBJ1-1; D remains ambiguous. Trimming cost V 8 bases and J 1 base, with 8 bases left between them. This CDR3 has 12 amino acids. The DNA of the CDR3 is TGTGCCAGCGCAGAGGGGAACACTGAAGCTTTCTTT. As protein: CASAEGNTEAFF.

The rearrangement uses TRBV19 and TRBJ2-5; 7 positions agree with TRBD2. Per the germline V gene, CDR1 is LNHDA and CDR2 is SQIVND (reference sequence). CDR3 size: 14 residues. The V and J ends lost 6 bases and 5 bases, in that order; junction bases with no gene match: 9. In nucleotides, the CDR3 is TGTGCCAGTAGACCGAGGGGAGGGCGGGAGACCCAGTACTTC. Protein sequence: CASRPRGGRETQYF.

J is TRBJ1-2 and V is TRBV29-1, with 7 bases that match TRBD1. The CDR3 runs to 15 residues. V lost 4 bases to trimming and J lost 3 bases; unmatched junction nucleotides: 11. The germline V gene encodes CDR1 SQVTM and CDR2 ANQGSEA. The CDR3 bases are TGCAGCGTTGTAATCTGGGCAGGGGGGTACTATGGCTACACCTTC. Translating gives CSVVIWAGGYYGYTF.

CDR3 amino acids: CASSQELYRDSTF. The CDR3, as DNA: TGTGCCAGCAGCCAAGAGTTGTATCGGGACAGCACCTTC. The J gene is TRBJ1-2, the V gene TRBV4-2, with 7 bases aligning to TRBD1. CDR1 and CDR2 from the germline V gene are LGHNA and YNFKEQ. V lost 0 bases to trimming and J lost 13 bases; unmatched junction nucleotides: 8. CDR3 length equals 13 residues.

The J gene is TRBJ1-6, the V gene TRBV30; 8 positions match TRBD1. Losses at the gene ends were 4 bases for V and 6 bases for J; bases not matched to a gene: 2. Germline V lookup: CDR1 GTSNPN, CDR2 SVGIG (reference sequence). This CDR3 comprises 13 residues. The CDR3 coding sequence is TGTGCCTGGACTACAGGGGGTAATTCACCCCTCCACTTT. Encoded protein: CAWTTGGNSPLHF.

This chain connects TRBV4-1 to TRBJ2-7; TRBD2 might be the D (6 bases). Trimming left V 0 bases short and J 2 bases short, with 14 bases between. Germline V gene lookup returns CDR1 MGHRA and CDR2 YSYEKL. This CDR3 region has 16 residues. In nucleotides, the CDR3 is TGCGCCAGCAGCCAAGATCGGTCAGGGAGGCCCTACGAGCAGTACTTC. This gives the protein CASSQDRSGRPYEQYF.

The chain couples TRBV5-8 to TRBJ1-5; 7 bases line up with TRBD1. Germline loops: CDR1 SGHTS, CDR2 YDEGEE. This CDR3 has 13 residues. The V and J ends lost 7 bases and 6 bases, in that order; junction bases with no gene match: 7. The CDR3 DNA reads TGTGCCAGCCCAGGGGGGAAGGGTCAGCCCCAGCATTTT. Protein sequence: CASPGGKGQPQHF.

This chain links TRBV4-2 with TRBJ1-1; D possibly corresponds to TRBD1 (5 bases). Per germline, CDR1 LGHNA and CDR2 YNFKEQ. V shed 2 bases and J shed 0 bases, with 13 bases lying between them. This CDR3 comprises 16 residues. CDR3 in DNA: TGTGCCAGCAGCCAACCCAACCAGGGTATGAACACTGAAGCTTTCTTT. As protein: CASSQPNQGMNTEAFF.

This chain links TRBV5-4 with TRBJ2-1; D is unresolved. Germline lookup yields CDR1 SGHNT and CDR2 YYREEE (reference sequence). The V and J ends lost 4 bases and 0 bases respectively, with 8 bases between them. CDR3 length equals 14 residues. In nucleotides, the CDR3 is TGTGCCAGCAGCACGATGAGCTCCTACAATGAGCAGTTCTTC. Its translation is CASSTMSSYNEQFF.

The CDR3: CASSLRVAGGEELFF. The CDR3 bases are TGTGCCAGCAGCTTAAGGGTAGCGGGGGGCGAGGAGCTGTTTTTT. The V gene is TRBV13, the J gene TRBJ2-2, with 10 bases lining up with TRBD2. Germline V gives CDR1 PRHDT, CDR2 FYEKMQ (reference sequence). Trimming cost V 2 bases and J 10 bases; bases outside gene matches: 7. The CDR3 sequence is 15 residues long.

This chain joins TRBV4-1 and TRBJ1-1, with a tentative D call TRBD1 (5 bases). CDR3 length: 15 residues. Trimming took 0 bases from V and 4 from J, leaving 12 bases between them. Germline CDR1 and CDR2: MGHRA and YSYEKL. The DNA of the CDR3 is TGCGCCAGCAGCCAAGATAACAGGAGGGGCACTGAAGCTTTCTTT. It encodes CASSQDNRRGTEAFF.

The chain employs TRBV9 and TRBJ2-1; tentative D call: TRBD2 (6 bases). CDR3 length equals 15 residues. Trimming cost V 4 bases and J 2 bases, with 13 bases left between them. The germline V gene encodes CDR1 SGDLS and CDR2 YYNGEE. The CDR3 DNA is TGTGCCAGCAGCCCAGGAGGGACTGCCTACAATGAGCAGTTCTTC. It is translated as CASSPGGTAYNEQFF.

The V gene is TRBV24-1, the J gene TRBJ2-1; TRBD2 aligns across 9 bases. The CDR3 is 15 residues long. Germline CDR1 is KGHDR and CDR2 is SFDVKD. V was clipped by 5 bases and J by 7 bases; unmatched bases: 8. The CDR3 sequence is CATSAGGGASNEQFF. As DNA, the CDR3 is TGTGCCACCAGTGCAGGCGGGGGGGCCAGTAATGAGCAGTTCTTC.

This clone was counted only a few times. The chain couples TRBV29-1 to TRBJ1-4, with D possibly TRBD1 on 6 matching bases. V dropped 6 bases and J dropped 3 bases, with 14 bases sitting between them. CDR1 and CDR2 from the germline V gene are SQVTM and ANQGSEA. The CDR3 totals 14 residues. CDR3 bases: TGCAGCGTACGAACAGGGACCTCTAATGAAAAACTGTTTTTT. Translated, it gives CSVRTGTSNEKLFF.

The chain joins TRBV7-2 to TRBJ2-7; D is possibly TRBD2 (5 bases). V lost 2 bases, J lost 8 bases, and 16 bases lay in between. This CDR3 region has 14 residues. Germline V lookup: CDR1 SGHTA, CDR2 FQGNSA. For the CDR3, the DNA is TGTGCCAGCAGCTTAATGACCTCTGAGGGCAAGCAGTACTTC. It translates to CASSLMTSEGKQYF. Full variable domain (rest looked up from reference TRBV7-2 and TRBJ2-7): GAGVSQSPSNKVTEKGKDVELRCDPISGHTALYWYRQSLGQGLEFLIYFQGNSAPDKSGLPSDRFSAERTGGSVSTLTIQRTQQEDSAVYLCASSLMTSEGKQYFGPGTRLTVT.